The 10 T cell receptor beta chains below were found in one sample sequenced in a study of blood T cell repertoires in COVID-19. Profiled with immunoSEQ multiplex PCR; TCRdb holds only in-frame clones, not every one. The sample carries under 150,000 clones, around 84% recorded once. Sequences were obtained from PBMCs or T cells enriched from blood (not recorded which). The receptors were sampled from a man aged 40-55 years with acute COVID-19.

The chain combines TRBV19 with TRBJ1-3; 8 bases agree with TRBD1. Losses at the gene ends were 8 bases for V and 0 bases for J; bases not matched to a gene: 3. CDR3 length: 14 amino acids. Germline V gene data show CDR1 as LNHDA and CDR2 as SQIVND (reference sequence). The CDR3 reads CASDRGHSGNTIYF. CDR3 bases: TGTGCCAGTGACAGGGGCCACTCTGGAAACACCATATATTTT.

This clone was seen a few times. The chain couples TRBV25-1 to TRBJ1-2; 10 nucleotides align to TRBD1. The germline V gene encodes CDR1 MGHDK and CDR2 SYGVNS. Trimming cost V 5 bases and J 5 bases; bases outside gene matches: 8. CDR3 length equals 15 residues. The CDR3 protein is CASSITGQGGYGYTF. In nucleotides, the CDR3 is TGTGCCAGCAGTATAACAGGACAGGGGGGATATGGCTACACCTTC.

This clone showed up just a few times. V gene TRBV12-3 or TRBV12-4 combines with J gene TRBJ1-2, with TRBD1 identical over 8 bases. Unmatched junction bases numbered 6, after V lost 6 bases and J lost 6 bases. The CDR3 covers 13 residues. As DNA, the CDR3 is TGTGCCAGCAGAAAACAACAGGGGGATGGCTACACCTTC. This sequence encodes CASRKQQGDGYTF.

The chain combines TRBV27 with TRBJ2-1, with 9 bases identical to TRBD1. The CDR3 extends over 14 amino acids. With V trimmed by 6 bases and J by 7 bases, 7 bases remained unmatched. Per germline, CDR1 MNHEY and CDR2 SMNVEV (reference sequence). As DNA, the CDR3 is TGTGCCAGCAGCCCGGGACAGGGCGAAAATGAGCAGTTCTTC. Translation: CASSPGQGENEQFF.

This chain links TRBV5-4 with TRBJ2-3, with 12 bases matching TRBD2. Unmatched junction bases numbered 9, after V lost 4 bases and J lost 6 bases. The CDR3 has 16 residues. Germline V gives CDR1 SGHNT, CDR2 YYREEE (reference sequence). This CDR3 reads CASSLAGGLRYDTQYF. In DNA, the CDR3 is TGTGCCAGCAGCCTAGCGGGGGGGCTGAGATATGATACGCAGTATTTT.

The rearrangement joins TRBV4-2 to TRBJ2-3, with 14 positions matching TRBD2. The germline gives CDR1 LGHNA, CDR2 YNFKEQ. After removal of 0 bases from V and 6 bases from J, the junction contained 11 bases not matched to a gene. The CDR3 has 19 amino acids. CDR3 DNA sequence: TGTGCCAGCAGCCAAGATTATGGGACTAGCGGGGGCCCCAGGGATACGCAGTATTTT. This encodes CASSQDYGTSGGPRDTQYF.

This clone was recorded once. The chain combines TRBV6-1 with TRBJ1-2; 7 nucleotides line up with TRBD1. Looked up from germline, CDR1 is MNHNS and CDR2 is SASEGT. Unmatched junction bases numbered 8, after V lost 3 bases and J lost 4 bases. The CDR3 extends over 15 amino acids. The CDR3 here is CASSEGRGTVYGYTF. In DNA form, the CDR3 reads TGTGCCAGCAGTGAGGGGAGAGGGACAGTCTATGGCTACACCTTC.

The V gene is TRBV19, the J gene TRBJ1-2, with 7 bases fitting TRBD1. Germline trimming cut 8 bases from V and 0 bases from J; bases unmatched to any gene: 6. The germline CDR1 and CDR2 sequences are LNHDA and SQIVND (reference sequence). This CDR3 has 14 residues. This chain's CDR3 is CASWLGQSNYGYTF. The CDR3 DNA follows: TGTGCCAGTTGGCTGGGACAGTCTAACTATGGCTACACCTTC.

The chain is built from TRBV5-6 and TRBJ1-4, with 12 bases identical to TRBD1. This CDR3 region has 17 residues. CDR1 and CDR2 from the germline V gene are SGHDT and YYEEEE. V dropped 1 base and J dropped 7; count of bases not matched to a gene: 8. The CDR3 loop is CASSLLGQGAFGEKLFF. The CDR3 DNA sequence: TGTGCCAGCAGCTTGCTGGGACAGGGGGCATTTGGTGAAAAACTGTTTTTT.

This chain joins TRBV5-5 and TRBJ2-2; D is possibly TRBD1 (6 bases). Germline values: CDR1 SGHKS, CDR2 YYEKEE (reference sequence). The V and J ends lost 2 bases and 5 bases respectively, with 16 bases between them. CDR3 length: 16 residues. In nucleotides, the CDR3 is TGTGCCAGCAGCTTTTTCGGGTCTCAGGGGACCGGGGAGCTGTTTTTT. It codes for CASSFFGSQGTGELFF.